This T cell receptor (beta chain) was recovered during a study of vaccination and CD4 T cells after COVID-19. Study-level information: Median time from COVID diagnosis to post-COVID sampling was 101 days (35 to 161). Overall study findings and caveats: Within the convalescent patients, spike mono-reactivity was found in 304 of 307 vaccine-specific clones.

The treatment is: roughly nine-day PBMC culture with coronavirus spike peptide pools or control peptides (ViraFEST assay). Sequenced with the Oncomine TCR Beta short-read assay was DNA taken from cultured CD4+ T cells. MiXCR was run by TCRdb on the PCR reads, yielding one entry per CDR3 protein. The profile shows fewer than 20,000 distinct CDR3 sequences, roughly half of them singletons. The ends lost 5 bases at V and 3 bases at J; junction bases unmatched: 9. Germline CDR1 and CDR2: SGHTA and FQGNSA. The CDR3 runs 15 residues. Notes on this clonotype: The antigen remains undetermined.

J is TRBJ2-7 and V is TRBV7-2; 8 nucleotides agree with TRBD2. The source is a human donor who had recovered from COVID-19. The sample was CD4+ T cells from blood, cultured in vitro. The CDR3 reads CASSSNAGGHYEQYF. The CDR3 region has the DNA TGTGCCAGCAGCAGTAACGCGGGAGGCCACTACGAGCAGTACTTC. The entire variable domain, with the rest obtained from reference TRBV7-2 and TRBJ2-7, is as follows: GAGVSQSPSNKVTEKGKDVELRCDPISGHTALYWYRQSLGQGLEFLIYFQGNSAPDKSGLPSDRFSAERTGGSVSTLTIQRTQQEDSAVYLCASSSNAGGHYEQYFGPGTRLTVT.